A selection of T cell receptor beta chains follows, all from one sample in a study of shared T cell receptors in the human thymus. Sequenced by immunoSEQ multiplex PCR; TCRdb stores in-frame clones only, minus some. The table lists about 400,000 clones, about 95% of them singletons. The sequencing sample was made of thymocytes. Receptors were obtained from a human donor. Each CDR3 is given with its conserved first and last residue. D genes are given only for firm matches. Clone size is shown for a subset of rows, as once, few, many or a class of expanded clone.

d_call	v_call	clone_size	j_call	cdr3_length	cdr3_aa	cdr3_nt
-	TRBV4-2	few	TRBJ1-5	13	CASSRRFDQPQHF	TGTGCCAGCTCCCGGCGCTTTGATCAGCCCCAGCATTTT
TRBD1	TRBV30	-	TRBJ1-1	15	CAWSVTTGENTEAFF	TGTGCCTGGAGTGTAACGACAGGGGAGAACACTGAAGCTTTCTTT
TRBD1	TRBV30	-	TRBJ2-1	13	CGGTGAKFDEQFF	TGTGGTGGGACAGGGGCAAAATTCGATGAGCAGTTCTTC
-	TRBV6-5	once	TRBJ1-1	13	CASRALGNTEAFF	TGTGCCAGCAGAGCCCTTGGGAACACTGAAGCTTTCTTT
-	TRBV29-1	-	TRBJ2-1	12	CSVEDAGQGEFF	TGCAGCGTTGAAGATGCGGGGCAGGGAGAGTTCTTC
-	TRBV20-1	-	TRBJ1-1	11	CSAQGYTEAFF	TGCAGTGCTCAGGGTTACACTGAAGCTTTCTTT
TRBD1	TRBV19	-	TRBJ1-1	23	CASTDRGRRIRTTSIVRKAEAFF	TGTGCCAGTACAGACAGGGGGAGACGGATTAGGACAACATCCATTGTGCGGAAGGCTGAAGCTTTCTTT
-	TRBV7-2	-	TRBJ2-4	15	CASSLDRAAKNIQYF	TGTGCCAGCAGCTTAGACAGGGCGGCCAAAAACATTCAGTACTTC
-	TRBV28	-	TRBJ1-5	14	CATRHRTALEPQHF	TGTGCCACCAGGCACAGGACAGCCCTAGAGCCCCAGCATTTT
TRBD2	TRBV7-2	-	TRBJ2-1	19	CASSASGRAIWWAYNEQFF	TGTGCCAGCAGCGCTAGCGGGAGGGCGATCTGGTGGGCCTACAATGAGCAGTTCTTC
-	TRBV6-1	-	TRBJ2-5	13	CASKLNTQETQYF	TGTGCCAGCAAGTTGAACACCCAAGAGACCCAGTACTTC
-	TRBV6-1	-	TRBJ1-1	15	CASSPWTVLNTEAFF	TGTGCCAGCAGTCCTTGGACAGTCTTAAACACTGAAGCTTTCTTT
-	TRBV27	-	TRBJ1-3	15	CASSSGTLSGNTIYF	TGTGCCAGCAGTTCCGGGACGCTTTCTGGAAACACCATATATTTT
-	TRBV7-2	-	TRBJ2-1	16	CASIPLRGDVNNEQFF	TGTGCCAGCATCCCCCTACGAGGGGATGTGAACAATGAGCAGTTCTTC
TRBD1	TRBV7-9	-	TRBJ2-1	15	CASSTVDRYKNEQFF	TGTGCCAGTTCTACTGTGGACAGGTACAAGAATGAGCAGTTCTTC
-	TRBV5-1	-	TRBJ2-1	15	CASSPYPDRTNEQFF	TGCGCCAGCAGCCCTTACCCCGATAGAACCAATGAGCAGTTCTTC
-	TRBV11-2	-	TRBJ2-5	15	CASSLGQLSGETQYF	TGTGCCAGCAGCTTAGGCCAGCTGTCGGGGGAGACCCAGTACTTC
-	TRBV7-2	-	TRBJ1-5	17	CASSFTAGLRSNQPQHF	TGTGCCAGCAGCTTTACGGCAGGGTTGCGCAGCAATCAGCCCCAGCATTTT
-	TRBV28	once	TRBJ2-3	16	CASSTPWGVGTDTQYF	TGTGCCAGCAGTACCCCTTGGGGAGTCGGCACAGATACGCAGTATTTT
TRBD1	TRBV19	-	TRBJ1-2	14	CASRLPRGGYGYTF	TGTGCCAGTAGACTACCCAGGGGGGGCTATGGCTACACCTTC
-	TRBV28	-	TRBJ2-2	16	CASSFPSSLNTGELFF	TGTGCCAGCAGTTTTCCGTCATCCCTGAACACCGGGGAGCTGTTTTTT
-	TRBV6-1	-	TRBJ2-3	13	CAIPSEGTDTQYF	TGTGCCATTCCTAGCGAGGGCACAGATACGCAGTATTTT
TRBD2	TRBV9	-	TRBJ2-1	20	CASAPPERGSGRSSYNEQFF	TGTGCCAGCGCCCCGCCCGAGAGGGGTAGCGGGAGGTCCAGTTACAATGAGCAGTTCTTC
-	TRBV19	-	TRBJ1-3	16	CASSIGQRHSGNTIYF	TGTGCCAGTAGTATTGGACAGCGTCACTCTGGAAACACCATATATTTT
-	TRBV7-9	once	TRBJ2-5	17	CASSFSGKGRVEETQYF	TGTGCCAGCAGCTTTAGCGGTAAAGGGCGGGTGGAAGAGACCCAGTACTTC
-	TRBV15	once	TRBJ2-3	16	CATSTWDFTSTDTQYF	TGTGCCACCAGCACCTGGGACTTCACTAGCACAGATACGCAGTATTTT
TRBD2	TRBV19	once	TRBJ2-2	16	CASSVGLAGGAGELFF	TGTGCCAGTAGTGTCGGACTAGCGGGAGGTGCCGGGGAGCTGTTTTTT
TRBD1	TRBV18	-	TRBJ1-5	16	CASSPAKTGRSQPQHF	TGTGCCAGCTCACCGGCGAAGACAGGGCGAAGTCAGCCCCAGCATTTT
TRBD2	TRBV7-9	-	TRBJ2-7	14	CASSPSGMFYEQYF	TGTGCCAGCAGCCCTAGCGGGATGTTCTACGAGCAGTACTTC
-	TRBV29-1	-	TRBJ2-7	11	CSYGTSYEQYF	TGCAGCTATGGGACCTCCTACGAGCAGTACTTC
TRBD2	TRBV7-3	-	TRBJ2-7	13	CASSASGTNEQYF	TGTGCCAGCAGCGCCTCCGGGACTAACGAGCAGTACTTC
-	TRBV27	-	TRBJ2-7	21	CASSSLLYRVALGFISYEQYF	TGTGCCAGCAGTTCCTTGCTATACCGAGTGGCTCTCGGTTTCATCTCCTACGAGCAGTACTTC
-	TRBV19	-	TRBJ2-7	15	CASSIGRDAAYEQYF	TGTGCCAGTAGTATAGGCAGGGACGCGGCCTACGAGCAGTACTTC
-	TRBV29-1	-	TRBJ1-4	14	CSVVTPEVNEKLFF	TGCAGCGTTGTAACCCCGGAAGTGAATGAAAAACTGTTTTTT
-	TRBV5-1	-	TRBJ2-3	15	CASSLGGTFTDTQYF	TGCGCCAGCAGCTTGGGCGGGACTTTCACAGATACGCAGTATTTT
-	TRBV10-1	few	TRBJ2-5	14	CASSESKTGWTQYF	TGCGCCAGCAGTGAGTCGAAAACAGGGTGGACCCAGTACTTC
TRBD2	TRBV28	-	TRBJ2-7	16	CASSTQSGDKRSEQYF	TGTGCCAGCAGTACCCAGAGCGGGGATAAGAGAAGCGAGCAGTACTTC
-	TRBV28	-	TRBJ1-5	15	CASRHRVGSNQPQHF	TGTGCCAGCAGGCACAGGGTTGGGAGCAATCAGCCCCAGCATTTT
TRBD1	TRBV4-1	-	TRBJ2-7	15	CASSIQTGGAYEQYF	TGCGCCAGCAGCATCCAGACAGGGGGGGCCTACGAGCAGTACTTC